The clone carrying this T cell receptor beta chain was seen only a few times. The V gene's germline CDR1 is GTSNPN and CDR2 SVGIG (reference sequence). Trimming stripped 2 bases from V and 0 bases from J, with 10 bases between. The CDR3 is made up of 15 amino acids. TCRdb re-called the RT-PCR reads through MiXCR, storing one row per CDR3 protein. The repertoire consists of around 700,000 distinct CDR3 sequences, with 11% to 15% occurring once and the leading ten covering 3.6%. This chain links TRBV30 with TRBJ2-2; either TRBD1 or TRBD2 may supply D (5 bases each). The sequencing input was memory CD4+ T cells from blood. The TCR sequence derives from a female donor in good health, serving as a healthy control. Here the CDR3 reads CAWSSGQPNTGELFF. The CDR3 DNA follows: TGTGCCTGGAGTTCGGGGCAGCCGAACACCGGGGAGCTGTTTTTT.